The T cell receptor beta chain described here comes from a study of cytomegalovirus exposure and HLA in healthy donors. The PCR was carried out with 60 Vbeta primers and 13 Jbeta primers. TCRdb's copy holds only in-frame clones and misses some; the assay was immunoSEQ multiplex PCR. The sample has 160,000 or so clones; roughly 80% are singletons. Study-level points and caveats: Generally TCR sequences proved uncommon, though certain public TCRs appeared in numerous donors. A prior analysis recorded that most TCR beta V segments were productive about 87% or about 30% of the time.

As to this clone: What it binds is unknown.

Trimming removed 0 bases at V and 2 bases at J, with 8 bases between. The V gene's germline CDR1 is SGDLS and CDR2 YYNGEE. The CDR3 runs to 14 residues. The origin of this receptor is a woman in her thirties in good health and CMV-seronegative. The sequencing sample was made of PBMCs. The chain joins TRBV9 to TRBJ2-5, with D unclear. As DNA, the CDR3 is TGTGCCAGCAGCGTAGTTGGAGATCAAGAGACCCAGTACTTC. It encodes CASSVVGDQETQYF. Full variable domain (missing parts from reference TRBV9 and TRBJ2-5): DSGVTQTPKHLITATGQRVTLRCSPRSGDLSVYWYQQSLDQGLQFLIQYYNGEERAKGNILERFSAQQFPDLHSELNLSSLELGDSALYFCASSVVGDQETQYFGPGTRLLVL.